This TCR beta chain is drawn from a study of T cell responses to AZD1222 COVID-19 vaccine. Method: immunoSEQ multiplex PCR; TCRdb's copy keeps in-frame clones and lacks some. This sample has some 120,000 clones, with 85% to 90% found just once. A remark on this clone: The antigen is not known.

Findings and limits, study-wide: Recipients of AZD1222 seropositive at baseline numbered only 6 or 7. An increase in Spike-specific TCR breadth and depth was observed after two AZD1222 doses.

The CDR3 covers 14 residues. The V gene's germline CDR1 is GTSNPN and CDR2 SVGIG (reference sequence). Trimming left V 8 bases short and J 0 bases short, with 14 bases between. This specimen was peripheral blood, taken on day 0 of AZD1222 vaccination. The clonotype originates from an adult in good health. The chain joins TRBV30 to TRBJ2-4; D gene unclear. Here the CDR3 DNA reads TGTGCCCAAAGCCCCCCAGCAGCCAAAAACATTCAGTACTTC. Translating it yields CAQSPPAAKNIQYF.